This T cell receptor (beta chain) emerged from a study of Tregs in tolerant kidney transplant recipients. Study results and caveats: No direct test of biological reproducibility was done here.

As regards this clone: Its antigen is as yet unknown.

Thawed PBMCs were FACS-sorted into unstimulated CD4+CD25+CD127- regulatory T cells, CD4+CD25- non-regulatory cells, CD4 and CD8 cells. V was clipped by 2 bases and J by 0 bases, with 8 bases between them. This CDR3 has 15 amino acids. CDR1 is SGHTA and CDR2 is FQGTGA in the germline V gene. The table came from immunoSEQ multiplex PCR; TCRdb's copy has only in-frame clones and leaves some out. The sample holds 68,000 or so clones, 84% seen once. The V gene is TRBV7-3, the J gene TRBJ2-1, with D possibly matching TRBD2 (5 bases). The sequencing input was CD4+ T cells from blood. This TCR was recovered from a human donor in good health. CDR3 region: CASSLYGNSYNEQFF. CDR3 nucleotides: TGTGCCAGCAGCTTATACGGGAACTCCTACAATGAGCAGTTCTTC.